The present T cell receptor beta chain was sequenced within a study of read filtering for tumor transcriptome and immune sequencing. Across the study: After DNase treatment, RNA was made into whole-transcriptome libraries. Study-wide results and caveats: Without single-read clonotypes, shared clonotype proportions correlated more between IR-seq and RNA-seq.

Bone marrow was sampled from every patient at the time of active disease. As regards this clonotype: No antigen is known for it. One junction end does not reproduce the germline sequence, and a read error may be involved.

Looked up from germline, CDR1 is SEHNR and CDR2 is FQNEAQ (reference sequence). This CDR3 comprises 16 residues. From approximately 400 ng of RNA, a library with molecular barcoded alpha/delta and beta/gamma adaptors was made. TCRdb redid the calling of the reads with MiXCR, one entry per CDR3 protein. The sample lists around 44,000 distinct CDR3 sequences, roughly an eighth occurring once. V and J are TRBV7-9 and TRBJ2-1; D is possibly TRBD1 or TRBD2 (5 bases each). Sequenced material: a population of CD138-negative cells sorted from bone marrow. This clonotype was sampled from a donor aged 40 or over with multiple myeloma. DNA of the CDR3: TGTGCCAGCAGCCTAGTCGGGGCTCCCTCCTCCAATGAGCAGTTCTTC. Its protein product is CASSLVGAPSSNEQFF.